The 14 T cell receptor beta chains given below trace back to one sample, sequenced in a study of regulatory T cells in long-lasting Graves disease. Building the TCR beta libraries relied on iRepertoire HTBI primers, and CDR3 regions underwent Arm-PCR. TCRdb re-called the multiplex PCR reads with MiXCR, one entry per CDR3 protein. The sample contains 350,000 to 500,000 distinct CDR3 sequences, about 16% of which appear only once. Time point described: newly diagnosed GD, antithyroid drugs for less than 3 months. After RNA was extracted from PBMCs, the TCR library was made from it. The same sample was also studied in work on T cells in Graves' hyperthyroidism and ophthalmopathy.

The sample in question was peripheral blood mononuclear cells (PBMCs), obtained at new diagnosis, from a patient treated with antithyroid drugs. The receptors shown here come from a woman aged 25-40 years with Graves disease.

This clonotype came up many times. V gene TRBV7-2 combines with J gene TRBJ1-1, with D tentatively TRBD1 (5 bases). Trimming stripped 2 bases from V and 4 bases from J, with 14 bases between. Germline lookup yields CDR1 SGHTA and CDR2 FQGNSA. This CDR3 comprises 15 residues. This chain's CDR3 is CASSLLQGRGTEAFF. As DNA, the CDR3 is TGTGCCAGCAGCTTACTTCAGGGCCGGGGCACTGAAGCTTTCTTT.

This clonotype showed up many times. The rearrangement links TRBV6-1 to TRBJ2-5; D call uncertain. This CDR3 contains 13 residues. Trimming removed 1 base at V and 3 bases at J, with 6 bases between. Per germline, CDR1 MNHNS and CDR2 SASEGT. The CDR3 is CASSEGAKETQYF. DNA for the CDR3: TGTGCCAGCAGTGAAGGTGCAAAAGAGACCCAGTACTTC.

The V and J genes are TRBV5-6 and TRBJ2-7; 7 bases match TRBD2. Germline V lookup: CDR1 SGHDT, CDR2 YYEEEE. The CDR3 covers 12 residues. Trimming cost V 0 bases and J 11 bases; bases outside gene matches: 5. As DNA, the CDR3 is TGTGCCAGCAGCTTGGGGGAGGGATTGGAGTACTTC. This encodes CASSLGEGLEYF.

The table lists this clonotype with a few counts. The chain carries TRBV6-2 or TRBV6-3 and TRBJ2-3; TRBD1 matches at 7 bases. Germline V gives CDR1 MNHEY, CDR2 SVGEGT. Losses at the gene ends were 2 bases for V and 6 bases for J; bases not matched to a gene: 8. CDR3 length: 15 residues. CDR3 sequence reads: CASSYRGTGVDTQYF. The CDR3 coding sequence is TGTGCCAGCAGTTACCGTGGCACAGGGGTTGATACGCAGTATTTT.

This clonotype was observed a handful of times. V and J are TRBV20-1 and TRBJ2-3; D is uncertain. V dropped 3 bases and J dropped 2 bases, with 12 bases sitting between them. The CDR3 has 14 residues. Germline-derived CDR1 and CDR2 are DFQATT and SNEGSKA (reference sequence). CDR3 DNA sequence: TGCAGTGCTAGTCTAGGTGGGATCACAGATACGCAGTATTTT. Translated, it gives CSASLGGITDTQYF.

This clonotype was observed at least ten times. This chain connects TRBV27 to TRBJ2-1; 9 bases line up with TRBD1. The trim removed 0 bases at V and 1 base at J, leaving 7 bases unmatched. CDR3 length: 18 amino acids. CDR1 MNHEY and CDR2 SMNVEV come from the germline V gene (reference sequence). The CDR3 loop is CASSLSRGDRVSYNEQFF. In DNA, the CDR3 is TGTGCCAGCAGTTTATCGAGGGGGGACAGGGTTTCCTACAATGAGCAGTTCTTC.

This sequence joins TRBV28 and TRBJ2-1; tentatively, D is TRBD2 (5 bases). Trimming removed 8 bases from V and 5 bases from J, with 7 bases in between. Germline loops: CDR1 MDHEN, CDR2 SYDVKM. There are 11 residues in the CDR3. The CDR3 DNA reads as TGTGCCAGCCAGAGGGACAATGAGCAGTTCTTC. Translated, it gives CASQRDNEQFF. Variable domain in full (rest from reference TRBV28 and TRBJ2-1): DVKVTQSSRYLVKRTGEKVFLECVQDMDHENMFWYRQDPGLGLRLIYFSYDVKMKEKGDIPEGYSVSREKKERFSLILESASTNQTSMYLCASQRDNEQFFGPGTRLTVL.

This clonotype came up many times. As DNA, the CDR3 is TGCAGTGCTAGAGAACAGGGGTTCTCTGAAGCTTTCTTT. Its protein product is CSAREQGFSEAFF. This chain joins TRBV20-1 and TRBJ1-1; 7 bases agree with TRBD1. There are 13 residues in the CDR3. In germline, CDR1 is DFQATT, CDR2 SNEGSKA (reference sequence). V lost 0 bases to trimming and J lost 6 bases; unmatched junction nucleotides: 4.

A remark on this clonotype: An end of the junction differs from the germline gene, which may be a read error. This chain links TRBV7-7 with TRBJ2-7; perhaps D is TRBD1 or TRBD2 (5 bases each). This CDR3 contains 17 residues. Germline CDR1 SSHAT, CDR2 FNYEAQ (reference sequence). The CDR3 loop reads CASSPWAVRGDSYEQYF. CDR3 coding DNA: TGTGCTAGCAGCCCATGGGCAGTTCGGGGCGACTCCTACGAGCAGTACTTC.

Many counts were recorded for this clonotype. This chain connects TRBV5-1 to TRBJ2-3; D is possibly TRBD2 (6 bases). The CDR3 has 10 amino acids. Germline CDR1 SGHRS, CDR2 YFSETQ. The V end was cut by 7 bases, the J end by 9 bases, with 9 bases between. The CDR3 loop is CASRGNTQYF. The CDR3 coding sequence is TGCGCCAGCCGGGGGAACACGCAGTATTTT.

The chain uses TRBV6-1 and TRBJ2-6; D call uncertain. V was trimmed by 4 bases and J by 7 bases, leaving 11 bases between them. This CDR3 is 14 amino acids long. Germline lookup yields CDR1 MNHNS and CDR2 SASEGT. The CDR3 sequence: CASSAPGIANVLTF. The CDR3 DNA reads TGTGCCAGCAGTGCACCGGGTATCGCCAACGTCCTGACTTTC.

This clonotype was recorded only once. The rearrangement joins TRBV5-1 to TRBJ2-4; D is perhaps TRBD1 (5 bases). Trimming removed 4 bases from V and 13 bases from J, with 18 bases in between. Germline CDR1 SGHRS, CDR2 YFSETQ. The CDR3 totals 13 residues. The CDR3 spells CASSPGAGNEQYF. CDR3 DNA sequence: TGCGCCAGCAGCCCTGGGGCAGGCAATGAGCAGTACTTC.

This clonotype was seen at least ten times. As DNA, the CDR3 is TGCAGTGCTAGAGAGATTGGAAGTAGCAATCAGCCCCAGCATTTT. This codes for CSAREIGSSNQPQHF. The V and J genes are TRBV20-1 and TRBJ1-5; no clear D gene. The CDR3 is 15 residues long. Deletions cut 0 bases from V and 0 bases from J, with 9 bases between. Per the germline V gene, CDR1 is DFQATT and CDR2 is SNEGSKA (reference sequence).

This clonotype was detected ten times or more. Here the CDR3 DNA reads TGTGCCACCAGACAGACAATGAACACTGAAGCTTTCTTT. Translated, it gives CATRQTMNTEAFF. The V gene is TRBV10-3, the J gene TRBJ1-1; D is perhaps TRBD1 (5 bases). This CDR3 comprises 13 residues. Germline loops: CDR1 ENHRY, CDR2 SYGVKD. The V end was cut by 10 bases, the J end by 0 bases, with 12 bases between.